This entry concerns a single T cell receptor beta chain. Its antigen is as yet unknown. This specimen comes from a study of CD8 T cells in Susac syndrome. Germline loops: CDR1 MNHNY, CDR2 SVGAGI (reference sequence). The CDR3 is 14 amino acids. Unmatched junction bases numbered 3, after V lost 5 bases and J lost 2 bases. Random hexamers were used to reverse transcribe an amount of about 0.45 to 1 ug RNA. MiXCR, applied by TCRdb to the immunoSEQ multiplex PCR reads, yields one record per CDR3 protein. The table records over 150,000 distinct CDR3 sequences, approximately 95% of them present only once. Study-level points and caveats: That the number of individuals in its TCR sequencing and HLA analysis was relatively small was acknowledged by the study. Susac syndrome CD4+ T cell repertoires showed no clonal expansion.

The sequenced sample was CD4+ T cells from PBMCs. The gene calls are TRBV6-6 and TRBJ2-7; 10 positions agree with TRBD1. The origin of this receptor is a human donor with Susac syndrome. Here the CDR3 DNA reads TGTGCCAGCAGTGCGGACAGGGGGACCTACGAGCAGTACTTC. Its translation is CASSADRGTYEQYF.